This TCR beta chain was identified during a study of cytomegalovirus exposure and HLA in healthy donors. The CDR3 is made up of 14 amino acids. Per the germline V gene, CDR1 is SGHVS and CDR2 is FQNEAQ. V lost 6 bases to trimming and J lost 2 bases, with 13 bases between them. Amplification used 60 Vbeta primers and 13 Jbeta primers. Method: immunoSEQ multiplex PCR; TCRdb's copy keeps in-frame clones and lacks some. Of more than 95,000 clones in the sample, around three quarters were seen once. The chain carries TRBV7-8 and TRBJ1-2, with unresolved D. The TCR sequence derives from a man aged 25 to 40 in good health and CMV-seronegative. The sequenced material came from PBMCs. The CDR3 region is CASSYYYGNYGYTF. The CDR3 bases are TGTGCCAGCAGTTACTACTACGGCAACTATGGCTACACCTTC.